Presented here are 19 T cell receptor beta chains from one specimen sequenced in a study of blood T cells in healthy people across ages (dated by TCRdb to about 2015). Receptors were amplified or captured by 5' RACE. The reads were generated on an Illumina HiSeq 2500. A second PCR of roughly 6 to 11 cycles was run with a J-beta primer mix and a sample-barcoded 5' primer. Clones were called with MiXCR by TCRdb after fastp trimmed the public reads at Q25, and only in-frame beta chains were retained. When rows share a CDR3 protein, they turn into one entry using the most common DNA and genes. This sample holds hundreds of thousands of distinct CDR3 sequences; about 61% were observed only once. The ten largest clones represent around a quarter of the sample. The sequencing input was blood. These receptors all stem from a man aged 35-49 years in good health.

In this sample, this clonotype turned up a few times. In DNA form, the CDR3 reads TGCGCCAGCAGCCAAGGGTTATCAGGGGGGGCCAACGTCCTGACTTTC. Its translation is CASSQGLSGGANVLTF. The chain carries TRBV4-3 and TRBJ2-6; weak D call: TRBD1 (5 bases). CDR3 length: 16 amino acids. V gave up 1 base and J gave up 4 bases, with 11 bases separating them. Germline-derived CDR1 and CDR2 are LGHNA and YSLEER.

The chain recombines TRBV3-1 with TRBJ2-7; TRBD1 might be the D (5 bases). CDR1 is LGHDT and CDR2 is YNNKEL in the germline V gene (reference sequence). The germline V and J ends were trimmed by 4 bases and 3 bases, with 22 bases remaining between them. This CDR3 has 17 amino acids. The chain's CDR3 is CASSPRRRVTASYEQYF. The DNA of the CDR3 is TGTGCCAGCAGCCCCCGTCGAAGGGTGACAGCTAGCTACGAGCAGTACTTC.

V usage is TRBV28 and J usage is TRBJ2-3; the match to TRBD2 covers 8 bases. The V segment lost 6 bases and the J segment 3 bases; nucleotides outside the gene matches: 14. This CDR3 comprises 17 residues. Germline loops: CDR1 MDHEN, CDR2 SYDVKM. In nucleotides, the CDR3 is TGTGCCAGCAGCCGACCTTTCACTAGCGGTGAGACAGATACGCAGTATTTT. This sequence encodes CASSRPFTSGETDTQYF.

This clonotype occurred a few times. This rearrangement joins TRBV6-5 to TRBJ1-6; D not certain. Between the trimmed V and J ends, which lost 2 bases and 13 bases, there was a span of 15 bases. The germline CDR1 and CDR2 sequences are MNHEY and SVGAGI. The CDR3 runs to 14 residues. This CDR3 reads CASSYTTRLEPLHF. In DNA, the CDR3 is TGTGCCAGCAGTTACACAACCAGGCTCGAGCCCCTCCACTTT.

The chain joins TRBV12-3 or TRBV12-4 to TRBJ1-2; 10 bases map to TRBD1. The CDR3 extends over 16 amino acids. J lost 4 bases, V lost 6 bases, and 11 bases had no gene match. The CDR3 is CASRILDRGRFYGYTF. The CDR3 nucleotides are TGTGCCAGCAGAATTCTCGACAGGGGGCGCTTCTATGGCTACACCTTC.

CDR3 sequence reads: CSAYMGSPLYEQYF. The CDR3 nucleotides read TGCAGTGCTTACATGGGGTCCCCCCTCTACGAGCAGTACTTC. The rearrangement links TRBV20-1 to TRBJ2-7; D is unclear. The CDR3 is 14 amino acids. The germline gives CDR1 DFQATT, CDR2 SNEGSKA (reference sequence). V was pared by 5 bases and J by 3 bases, with 17 bases between.

The chain is built from TRBV5-1 and TRBJ1-1; TRBD1 is a possible D gene (5 bases). CDR3 size: 14 residues. The V gene lost 3 bases and the J gene lost 5 bases, with 14 bases spanning the gap. Germline V gives CDR1 SGHRS, CDR2 YFSETQ. In nucleotides, the CDR3 is TGCGCCAGCAGCTGGACACCTGGGGGGACTGAAGCTTTCTTT. The encoded protein is CASSWTPGGTEAFF.

The V gene is TRBV24-1, the J gene TRBJ2-7, with 7 bases aligning to TRBD1. This CDR3 contains 16 residues. The V and J ends lost 4 bases and 7 bases, in that order; junction bases with no gene match: 15. Germline lookup yields CDR1 KGHDR and CDR2 SFDVKD. CDR3 protein: CATSDYRDSSYNEQYF. Here the CDR3 DNA reads TGTGCCACCAGTGACTACCGGGACAGCTCCTACAATGAGCAGTACTTC.

Concerning this clonotype itself: An end of the junction does not agree with germline; a read error may underlie this. This chain connects TRBV6-2 or TRBV6-3 to TRBJ2-3; TRBD2 matches 13 bases. Germline CDR1 MNHEY, CDR2 SVGEGT. CDR3 size: 16 residues. The CDR3 region is CASRTSGRLITDAQYF. DNA for the CDR3: TGTGCCAGTAGGACTAGCGGGAGACTAATCACAGATGCGCAGTATTTT.

CDR3 bases: TGCAGTGCTAGAGAACTCCTGGGACAGAGCCCCTACGAGCAGTACTTC. This gives the protein CSARELLGQSPYEQYF. The chain is built from TRBV20-1 and TRBJ2-7; 7 bases are shared with TRBD1. Germline CDR1 reads DFQATT; CDR2 reads SNEGSKA (reference sequence). The CDR3 spans 16 residues. The V and J ends lost 0 bases and 2 bases, in that order; junction bases with no gene match: 10.

The rearrangement joins TRBV28 to TRBJ2-7; D is uncertain. Trimming removed 5 bases from V and 2 bases from J, with 13 bases in between. CDR1 and CDR2 from the germline V gene are MDHEN and SYDVKM. CDR3 length: 14 amino acids. The CDR3 DNA sequence: TGTGCCAGCAGTGACTCAAACTTCCCCTACGAGCAGTACTTC. It yields the protein CASSDSNFPYEQYF.

V gene TRBV20-1 combines with J gene TRBJ2-1; the match to TRBD2 covers 8 bases. From germline, CDR1 is DFQATT and CDR2 SNEGSKA (reference sequence). V lost 0 bases to trimming and J lost 0 bases; unmatched junction nucleotides: 7. The CDR3 runs to 17 residues. CDR3 loop: CSARDRERGSSYNEQFF. The DNA for the CDR3 is TGCAGTGCTAGAGATAGGGAGCGGGGGAGCTCCTACAATGAGCAGTTCTTC.

A remark on this clonotype: One base away lies a much larger clone, so this may be a sequencing read error. V is TRBV10-3 and J is TRBJ1-1, with D possibly TRBD1 on 5 matching bases. CDR3 size: 16 residues. The germline V gene has CDR1 ENHRY and CDR2 SYGVKD. CDR3 residues: CAVSEVRGGSNTEAFF. As DNA, the CDR3 is TGTGCCGTCAGTGAGGTACGGGGCGGGTCGAACACTGAAGCTTTCTTT.

This clonotype was seen a single time. The CDR3 is CASSLSPDRAFF. CDR3 nucleotide sequence: TGTGCCAGCAGTTTATCGCCTGATCGCGCTTTCTTT. The chain links TRBV28 to TRBJ1-1; D is unresolved. Trimming removed 1 base at V and 11 bases at J, with 11 bases between. CDR1 is MDHEN, CDR2 SYDVKM, per germline. The CDR3 sequence is 12 residues long.

A few counts support this clonotype. The gene calls are TRBV6-1 and TRBJ2-7; 8 positions match TRBD2. The CDR3 has 16 amino acids. The V segment lost 0 bases and the J segment 3 bases; nucleotides outside the gene matches: 7. Per germline, CDR1 MNHNS and CDR2 SASEGT. CDR3 sequence reads: CASSEALAGSFYEQYF. CDR3 DNA: TGTGCCAGCAGTGAAGCCCTAGCGGGCAGCTTCTACGAGCAGTACTTC.

This rearrangement joins TRBV12-3 or TRBV12-4 to TRBJ2-4; 7 nucleotides agree with TRBD2. With 3 bases clipped from V and 8 bases from J, the junction kept 7 bases outside the gene matches. This CDR3 has 14 amino acids. The CDR3 loop reads CASSFWAGDHIQYF. CDR3 in DNA: TGTGCCAGCAGTTTTTGGGCGGGAGATCACATTCAGTACTTC.

The chain couples TRBV20-1 to TRBJ2-1; D may correspond to TRBD1 or TRBD2 (7 bases each). The CDR3 sequence is 15 residues long. CDR1 DFQATT and CDR2 SNEGSKA come from the germline V gene (reference sequence). V lost 1 base and J 7 bases, leaving 17 bases between the germline ends. CDR3 sequence reads: CSARVGGSRGNEQFF. Written as DNA, the CDR3 is TGCAGTGCTAGAGTAGGCGGGAGCAGGGGGAATGAGCAGTTCTTC.

The chain recombines TRBV5-1 with TRBJ2-7; 7 bases are shared with TRBD1. Germline values: CDR1 SGHRS, CDR2 YFSETQ. V lost 4 bases, J lost 3 bases, and 4 bases stayed unmatched. The CDR3 is 13 amino acids. This CDR3 is CASSVDRDYEQYF. In nucleotides, the CDR3 is TGCGCCAGCAGCGTAGACAGGGACTACGAGCAGTACTTC.

V and J are TRBV15 and TRBJ1-5; TRBD1 might be the D (6 bases). Germline assignment: CDR1 LNHNV and CDR2 YYDKDF (reference sequence). V lost 5 bases and J 0 bases, leaving 11 bases between the germline ends. The CDR3 spans 15 residues. As DNA, the CDR3 is TGTGCCACCAGCCCTTACAGGGATAGCAATCAGCCCCAGCATTTT. This encodes CATSPYRDSNQPQHF.